This T cell receptor (beta chain) was profiled in a study of blood T cell repertoires in COVID-19. Sequencing used immunoSEQ multiplex PCR; TCRdb keeps in-frame clones, though not all of them. The table has a few hundred thousand clones, approximately 90% seen once. V lost 8 bases, J lost 2 bases, and 12 bases stayed unmatched. Germline V CDR1 and CDR2: LNHDA, SQIVND (reference sequence). The CDR3 has 16 residues. The chain joins TRBV19 to TRBJ1-5; 7 bases match TRBD1. The TCR comes from a woman in her 30s with COVID-19, enrolled during active disease. Source material: peripheral blood. This CDR3 is CASRGEGALRNQPQHF. The CDR3 DNA is TGTGCCAGTCGAGGCGAGGGGGCCCTACGCAATCAGCCCCAGCATTTT.